These 19 T cell receptor beta chains share one sample of origin, sequenced in a study of radiation and T cells in renal cell carcinoma. Produced via immunoSEQ multiplex PCR; TCRdb's table is partial and in-frame only. The sample lists roughly 92,000 clones; about 79% were seen once. Documented time point: blood 4 weeks post-SBRT, at nephrectomy. The treatment is: 15 Gy SBRT to primary tumor, nephrectomy 4 weeks later. Sequencing used blood, obtained from a patient whose treatment included radiotherapy and nephrectomy. The receptor source for this set is a man in his 60s with renal cell carcinoma.

The genes are TRBV5-1 and TRBJ2-5, with 11 bases that match TRBD2. This CDR3 spans 15 amino acids. Germline V gene lookup returns CDR1 SGHRS and CDR2 YFSETQ. V shed 1 base and J 5 bases; nucleotides not matched to a gene: 4. The DNA for the CDR3 is TGCGCCAGCAGCTTGTTTAGCGGGAGGGTTGAGACCCAGTACTTC. It specifies CASSLFSGRVETQYF. Full variable domain (rest looked up from reference TRBV5-1 and TRBJ2-5): KAGVTQTPRYLIKTRGQQVTLSCSPISGHRSVSWYQQTPGQGLQFLFEYFSETQRNKGNFPGRFSGRQFSNSRSEMNVSTLELGDSALYLCASSLFSGRVETQYFGPGTRLLVL.

V usage is TRBV7-2 and J usage is TRBJ1-1; tentatively, D is TRBD1 (5 bases). V dropped 1 base and J dropped 0 bases, with 9 bases sitting between them. Germline V gene sequence: CDR1 SGHTA, CDR2 FQGNSA. This CDR3 is built from 15 residues. The CDR3 region is CASSLDGHLNTEAFF. The DNA for the CDR3 is TGTGCCAGCAGCTTAGATGGACACTTGAACACTGAAGCTTTCTTT.

Here the CDR3 DNA reads TGCGCCAGCAGTGACGGAGGGGCGATTCAGCCCCAGCATTTT. It codes for CASSDGGAIQPQHF. The chain joins TRBV10-2 to TRBJ1-5, with D maybe TRBD1 (5 bases). Per the germline V gene, CDR1 is WSHSY and CDR2 is SAAADI. V was clipped by 3 bases and J by 6 bases, with 12 bases between them. This CDR3 is 14 amino acids long.

The chain links TRBV15 to TRBJ2-7, with a tentative D call TRBD2 (6 bases). The CDR3 is 14 amino acids. The germline gives CDR1 LNHNV, CDR2 YYDKDF (reference sequence). Trimming removed 3 bases from V and 7 bases from J, with 16 bases in between. CDR3 sequence (DNA): TGTGCCACCAGCAGGAGCCGGGAGACGCGGGAGCAGTACTTC. Residues: CATSRSRETREQYF.

Concerning this clone: The germline gene is not matched at one end of the junction; a read error may be the cause. The chain is built from TRBV7-9 and TRBJ1-1; D is uncertain. Per the germline V gene, CDR1 is SEHNR and CDR2 is FQNEAQ (reference sequence). The CDR3 runs 17 residues. This CDR3 is CASSPPSSHDSNSEAFF. The CDR3 nucleotides are TGTGCCAGCAGCCCCCCATCCTCACACGATTCGAACAGTGAAGCTTTCTTT.

The V call is TRBV5-1, the J call TRBJ2-7, with TRBD1 matching 9 bases. Losses at the gene ends were 4 bases for V and 4 bases for J; bases not matched to a gene: 12. The CDR3 runs 16 residues. Germline lookup yields CDR1 SGHRS and CDR2 YFSETQ. The DNA for the CDR3 is TGCGCCAGCAGCCTCTCCCCCGGCGACAGGGGGTACGAGCAGTACTTC. Its translation is CASSLSPGDRGYEQYF.

This sequence joins TRBV27 and TRBJ2-1; tentatively, D is TRBD1 (5 bases). Germline values: CDR1 MNHEY, CDR2 SMNVEV (reference sequence). The CDR3 has 13 residues. The V end was cut by 6 bases, the J end by 4 bases, with 10 bases between. The CDR3 loop is CASSTDSYNEQFF. DNA for the CDR3: TGTGCCAGCAGCACCGACAGTTACAATGAGCAGTTCTTC.

This clone was found a few times. The J gene is TRBJ2-1, the V gene TRBV14, with 10 bases aligning to TRBD2. Per the germline V gene, CDR1 is SGHDN and CDR2 is FVKESK. This CDR3 has 18 amino acids. V shed 6 bases and J 4 bases; nucleotides not matched to a gene: 15. The CDR3 reads CASSRGLAAGWPYNEQFF. The CDR3 region has the DNA TGTGCCAGCAGTCGTGGACTAGCGGCGGGTTGGCCTTACAATGAGCAGTTCTTC.

J is TRBJ2-7 and V is TRBV7-2, with 8 bases aligning to TRBD2. Unmatched junction bases numbered 7, after V lost 1 base and J lost 2 bases. CDR3 length equals 16 residues. Germline lookup yields CDR1 SGHTA and CDR2 FQGNSA. In DNA form, the CDR3 reads TGTGCCAGCAGCTTAGACCATACTAGCGGAACCTACGAGCAGTACTTC. It encodes CASSLDHTSGTYEQYF.

The chain is built from TRBV5-1 and TRBJ2-3, with D unclear. The germline CDR1 and CDR2 sequences are SGHRS and YFSETQ. The germline V and J ends were trimmed by 0 bases and 2 bases, with 7 bases remaining between them. The CDR3 loop spans 14 amino acids. The CDR3 loop is CASSLGGTTDTQYF. CDR3 nucleotide sequence: TGCGCCAGCAGCTTGGGAGGCACCACAGATACGCAGTATTTT.

The rearrangement joins TRBV27 to TRBJ1-5, with D uncertain. CDR3 length equals 14 residues. Germline CDR1 is MNHEY and CDR2 is SMNVEV (reference sequence). Trimming cost V 3 bases and J 5 bases, with 11 bases left between them. DNA for the CDR3: TGTGCCAGCAGTTTGAGGCCGTACGATCAGCCCCAGCATTTT. Protein: CASSLRPYDQPQHF.

This CDR3 is CASSGQTSTDTQYF. Written as DNA, the CDR3 is TGTGCCAGTAGTGGACAGACCAGCACAGATACGCAGTATTTT. The chain has TRBV19 and TRBJ2-3; the D gene is possibly TRBD1 (6 bases). The germline V gene encodes CDR1 LNHDA and CDR2 SQIVND (reference sequence). Trimming left V 5 bases short and J 0 bases short, with 9 bases between. The CDR3 sequence is 14 residues long.

This chain uses TRBV19 with TRBJ1-4; D uncertain. Deletions cut 9 bases from V and 6 bases from J, with 11 bases between. The CDR3 has 12 residues. Germline V lookup: CDR1 LNHDA, CDR2 SQIVND (reference sequence). The CDR3 protein is CASAPADEKLFF. The CDR3 DNA is TGTGCCAGCGCGCCGGCGGATGAAAAACTGTTTTTT.

This clone occurred a few times. The rearrangement uses TRBV10-2 and TRBJ1-5; D remains unclear. CDR1 and CDR2 from the germline V gene are WSHSY and SAAADI. This CDR3 is 12 amino acids long. V gave up 5 bases and J gave up 2 bases, with 4 bases separating them. The CDR3 region has the DNA TGCGCCAGCAGTTCGGGCAATCAGCCCCAGCATTTT. This sequence encodes CASSSGNQPQHF.

The V call is TRBV7-2, the J call TRBJ2-7, with D perhaps given as TRBD1 or TRBD2 (6 bases each). Germline loops: CDR1 SGHTA, CDR2 FQGNSA. Trimming took off 5 bases at V and 2 bases at J, with 22 bases between the two ends. CDR3 size: 17 residues. DNA for the CDR3: TGTGCCAGCAGCAAAGATGGGGGGCTCACCAATCCCTACGAGCAGTACTTC. Its protein is CASSKDGGLTNPYEQYF.

The CDR3 sequence is CASRGLSNTEAFF. In nucleotides, the CDR3 is TGTGCCAGCAGGGGGCTCTCGAACACTGAAGCTTTCTTT. The chain recombines TRBV27 with TRBJ1-1; D may be TRBD1 (5 bases). With 6 bases removed from V and 1 base from J, the gap between germline ends came to 9 bases. The CDR3 extends over 13 amino acids. Germline CDR1 and CDR2: MNHEY and SMNVEV (reference sequence).

This chain joins TRBV6-5 and TRBJ2-2; no clear D. The V and J ends lost 2 bases and 0 bases respectively, with 7 bases between them. The CDR3 has 15 residues. Germline loops: CDR1 MNHEY, CDR2 SVGAGI. Here the CDR3 DNA reads TGTGCCAGCAGTTACGGCAGCGCGAACACCGGGGAGCTGTTTTTT. Translating gives CASSYGSANTGELFF.

The V call is TRBV4-2, the J call TRBJ2-1, with 10 bases lining up with TRBD2. Germline loops: CDR1 LGHNA, CDR2 YNFKEQ. J gave up 5 bases and V 1 base, and 5 bases lay outside the gene matches. The CDR3 covers 16 residues. CDR3 sequence reads: CASSQVSGRADNEQFF. CDR3 nucleotide sequence: TGTGCCAGCAGCCAAGTAAGCGGGAGGGCCGACAATGAGCAGTTCTTC.

This chain joins TRBV5-1 and TRBJ2-4; D gene ambiguous. CDR3 length: 12 amino acids. Per germline, CDR1 SGHRS and CDR2 YFSETQ. The V and J ends lost 0 bases and 5 bases respectively, with 3 bases between them. The CDR3 region has the DNA TGCGCCAGCAGCTTGGAAGAAAACATTCAGTACTTC. Amino acid sequence: CASSLEENIQYF.